This T cell receptor (beta chain) was sequenced for a study of cytomegalovirus exposure and HLA in healthy donors. The PCR contained 60 Vbeta and 13 Jbeta primers. Sequenced by immunoSEQ multiplex PCR; TCRdb stores in-frame clones only, minus some. The sample has 140,000 or so clones; approximately 65% are singletons. Specimen: PBMCs. The receptor was isolated from a woman aged 60 to 75 in good health and CMV-seronegative.

For the CDR3, the DNA is TGCGCCAGCAGCCAAGGCCTGACTAGCGGGGCAGATACGCAGTATTTT. This encodes CASSQGLTSGADTQYF. V is TRBV4-3 and J is TRBJ2-3, with 11 bases lining up with TRBD2. CDR3 size: 16 residues. Germline CDR1 is LGHNA and CDR2 is YSLEER. V lost 1 base and J lost 4; bases outside the gene matches: 4.